This T cell receptor beta chain derives from a study of molecular identifiers for immune sequencing clone quantification. Study information: Five portions were made in replicates from RNA of approximately 22,000 or 94,000 naive CD8 cells, and four underwent sequencing.

With listed TCR primers and previously described methods, bulk TCR libraries were prepared. TCRdb re-called the PCR reads through MiXCR, storing one row per CDR3 protein. The top ten hold about 0.81% of the sample, which has some 580,000 distinct CDR3 sequences, 25% seen once. The authors gated naive CD8 T cells as CD8+CD4-CCR7+CD45RA+ for sorting. Germline CDR1 and CDR2: GTSNPN and SVGIG (reference sequence). CDR3 size: 15 residues. Unmatched junction bases numbered 6, after V lost 0 bases and J lost 4 bases. This clonotype was seen a few times. The specimen was naive CD8+ T cells from blood, with Jurkat cell RNA spiked in. This sample's subset: FACS-sorted CD8+CD4-CCR7+CD45RA+ naive T cells. This sequence was found in a human donor in good health. Some libraries in this study had Jurkat cell RNA spiked in. The chain is built from TRBV30 and TRBJ2-7; 10 nucleotides align to TRBD2. For the CDR3, the DNA is TGTGCCTGGAGTGTTGCTAGCGGGGGTTATTACGAGCAGTACTTC. Protein product: CAWSVASGGYYEQYF. Combining the CDR3 with reference TRBV30 and TRBJ2-7 gives the whole variable domain SQTIHQWPATLVQPVGSPLSLECTVEGTSNPNLYWYRQAAGRGLQLLFYSVGIGQISSEVPQNLSASRPQDRQFILSSKKLLLSDSGFYLCAWSVASGGYYEQYFGPGTRLTVT.